Listed here are 7 T cell receptor beta chains from one sample, sequenced in a study of cytomegalovirus exposure and HLA in healthy donors. Primers: 60 Vbeta forward and 13 Jbeta reverse. Measured with immunoSEQ multiplex PCR; TCRdb has only the in-frame clones, and not every one. The data show 180,000 or so clones, less than 90% seen once. Sequencing input: PBMCs. The source is a woman aged 25-40 years in good health and CMV-seronegative.

In this sample, this clone turned up a few times. The rearrangement links TRBV7-9 to TRBJ2-3, with D unclear. The germline V gene has CDR1 SEHNR and CDR2 FQNEAQ (reference sequence). CDR3 length equals 12 residues. The V and J ends lost 5 bases and 2 bases respectively, with 5 bases between them. DNA of the CDR3: TGTGCCAGCAGCCGCGTCACAGATACGCAGTATTTT. This codes for CASSRVTDTQYF.

The chain uses TRBV7-9 and TRBJ1-2; 8 bases are shared with TRBD1. In germline, CDR1 is SEHNR, CDR2 FQNEAQ (reference sequence). CDR3 length equals 14 residues. The J segment lost 7 bases and the V segment lost 1 base, leaving 5 bases of the junction unmatched. CDR3 DNA: TGTGCCAGCAGCTTAGGGACAGGGACATTTGGCTACACCTTC. It yields the protein CASSLGTGTFGYTF.

This clone is a singleton in its sample. This chain uses TRBV9 with TRBJ1-2, with D perhaps matching TRBD1 (6 bases). Looked up from germline, CDR1 is SGDLS and CDR2 is YYNGEE. The CDR3 covers 14 residues. Trimming stripped 3 bases from V and 6 bases from J, with 15 bases between. Here the CDR3 reads CASSEYGTGHGYTF. In nucleotides, the CDR3 is TGTGCCAGCAGCGAGTACGGAACAGGGCATGGCTACACCTTC.

V is TRBV28 and J is TRBJ1-1; TRBD1 is a possible D gene (6 bases). The CDR3 is 17 residues long. V lost 3 bases and J lost 1, with 18 bases in between. CDR1 and CDR2 from the germline V gene are MDHEN and SYDVKM. The CDR3 spells CASSFPPGEPENTEAFF. The DNA for the CDR3 is TGTGCCAGCAGTTTCCCCCCAGGGGAGCCAGAGAACACTGAAGCTTTCTTT.

This chain joins TRBV28 and TRBJ2-2; tentative D call: TRBD2 (5 bases). The CDR3 has 13 residues. CDR1 and CDR2 from the germline V gene are MDHEN and SYDVKM. The V and J ends lost 3 bases and 6 bases respectively, with 8 bases between them. CDR3 residues: CASSFVRAGELFF. The CDR3, as DNA: TGTGCCAGCAGTTTTGTGAGGGCCGGGGAGCTGTTTTTT.

The V call is TRBV20-1, the J call TRBJ1-2; D is unclear. The CDR3 is 10 amino acids. The germline gives CDR1 DFQATT, CDR2 SNEGSKA (reference sequence). V lost 6 bases to trimming and J lost 7 bases, with 9 bases between them. DNA of the CDR3: TGCAGTGCACCAGGTCTTGGCTACACCTTC. Translated: CSAPGLGYTF.

This clone has a handful of counts. This chain joins TRBV5-4 and TRBJ2-5; a weak D match, TRBD2 (5 bases). Trimming took 4 bases from V and 5 from J, leaving 12 bases between them. The germline gives CDR1 SGHNT, CDR2 YYREEE (reference sequence). The CDR3 consists of 13 residues. In DNA, the CDR3 is TGTGCCAGCAGCGGGAGTAGGGCGGAGACCCAGTACTTC. Protein product: CASSGSRAETQYF.